The next 18 T cell receptor beta chains were all read from a single sample in a study of blood T cell repertoires in COVID-19. Using immunoSEQ multiplex PCR, the repertoire was profiled, and TCRdb retains in-frame clones only, with some absent. This sample has roughly 50,000 clones, with 79% found just once. The sample taken for sequencing was peripheral blood. All receptors derive from a man in his 60s with acute or convalescent COVID-19.

The V gene is TRBV4-1, the J gene TRBJ1-1, with 7 bases lining up with TRBD1. J gave up 0 bases and V 3 bases, and 7 bases lay outside the gene matches. Germline CDR1 is MGHRA and CDR2 is YSYEKL. The CDR3 has 16 amino acids. For the CDR3, the DNA is TGCGCCAGCAGCCACCGACAGGGCCGAATGAACACTGAAGCTTTCTTT. Its translation: CASSHRQGRMNTEAFF.

The rearrangement joins TRBV29-1 to TRBJ2-1; maybe TRBD1 (7 bases). Germline CDR1 and CDR2: SQVTM and ANQGSEA. The CDR3 contains 13 residues. The V gene lost 4 bases and the J gene lost 4 bases, with 11 bases spanning the gap. CDR3 in amino acids: CSVGQGGYNEQFF. The CDR3 region has the DNA TGCAGCGTTGGCCAGGGGGGTTACAATGAGCAGTTCTTC.

The CDR3 sequence is CASTPMASYNEQFF. CDR3 coding DNA: TGTGCCAGCACCCCCATGGCCAGTTACAATGAGCAGTTCTTC. The chain carries TRBV3-1 (or the pseudogene TRBV3-2) and TRBJ2-1; D ambiguous. With 7 bases removed from V and 4 bases from J, the gap between germline ends came to 14 bases. This CDR3 has 14 residues. Per germline, CDR1 LGHDT and CDR2 YNNKEL (reference sequence).

CDR3 protein: CASSQDLSGSRRNTIYF. The CDR3 region has the DNA TGCGCCAGCAGCCAAGATCTATCAGGGTCGAGGAGAAACACCATATATTTT. The chain links TRBV4-1 to TRBJ1-3; the D gene is possibly TRBD1 (5 bases). From germline, CDR1 is MGHRA and CDR2 YSYEKL. The CDR3 sequence is 17 residues long. V was pared by 0 bases and J by 5 bases, with 17 bases between.

This clone was counted a single time. The gene calls are TRBV28 and TRBJ2-7; no definite D call. CDR3 length: 12 residues. In germline, CDR1 is MDHEN, CDR2 SYDVKM. Trimming stripped 6 bases from V and 1 base from J, with 7 bases between. The CDR3 DNA reads as TGTGCCAGCAGATCAGTATCCTACGAGCAGTACTTC. Protein: CASRSVSYEQYF.

This rearrangement joins TRBV7-3 to TRBJ2-5; 8 nucleotides match TRBD1. CDR3 length: 16 residues. Germline CDR1 and CDR2: SGHTA and FQGTGA. The junction had 11 bases not matched to a gene; V was cut back by 3 bases and J by 5 bases. The DNA of the CDR3 is TGTGCCAGCAGCTTTGGACCGGGACAGGTTCGGGAGACCCAGTACTTC. The encoded protein is CASSFGPGQVRETQYF.

This clone was counted once. The J gene is TRBJ1-2, the V gene TRBV10-3, with TRBD1 identical over 9 bases. Germline assignment: CDR1 ENHRY and CDR2 SYGVKD. The CDR3 extends over 14 amino acids. V shed 10 bases, J shed 6 bases, and the junction held 12 bases outside the gene matches. CDR3 sequence (DNA): TGTGCCACTGGGGACAGGGCCGAGAGCGATGGCTACACCTTC. Amino acid sequence: CATGDRAESDGYTF.

This clone was observed many times. The CDR3 reads CASSLASEVETQYF. In nucleotides, the CDR3 is TGCGCCAGCAGCTTGGCCTCCGAGGTGGAGACCCAGTACTTC. The chain uses TRBV5-1 and TRBJ2-5; D is unresolved. The germline V gene encodes CDR1 SGHRS and CDR2 YFSETQ. This CDR3 comprises 14 residues. Between the trimmed V and J ends, which lost 0 bases and 5 bases, there was a span of 11 bases.

The rearrangement links TRBV14 to TRBJ2-7, with D uncertain. CDR1 and CDR2 from the germline V gene are SGHDN and FVKESK. The CDR3 has 12 residues. V lost 4 bases and J 3 bases, leaving 7 bases between the germline ends. The CDR3 loop is CASSRTRYEQYF. Here the CDR3 DNA reads TGTGCCAGCAGCCGAACTCGCTACGAGCAGTACTTC.

The chain combines TRBV18 with TRBJ2-1, with D unclear. Germline assignment: CDR1 KGHSH and CDR2 LQKENI. V gave up 0 bases and J gave up 7 bases, with 13 bases separating them. This CDR3 has 15 amino acids. CDR3 loop: CASSPPDSRNNEQFF. The CDR3 DNA is TGTGCCAGCTCACCACCCGATAGCAGAAATAATGAGCAGTTCTTC.

The chain recombines TRBV20-1 with TRBJ1-5; D uncertain. The V end lost 3 bases, the J end lost 3 bases, and 12 bases lay between the germline ends. The germline CDR1 and CDR2 sequences are DFQATT and SNEGSKA (reference sequence). The CDR3 runs 14 residues. DNA for the CDR3: TGCAGTGCTAGTACGCAAGCCGTCAATCAGCCCCAGCATTTT. It specifies CSASTQAVNQPQHF.

The genes are TRBV4-3 and TRBJ2-5; D gene uncertain. Germline CDR1 LGHNA, CDR2 YSLEER. V dropped 1 base and J dropped 5 bases, with 8 bases sitting between them. CDR3 length: 13 amino acids. The CDR3, as DNA: TGCGCCAGCAGCCAAGCGACCGGGGAGACCCAGTACTTC. Translating gives CASSQATGETQYF.

This clone has just a few counts. This sequence joins TRBV4-1 and TRBJ1-3; D remains unclear. V dropped 3 bases and J dropped 0 bases, with 12 bases sitting between them. The CDR3 sequence is 16 residues long. Germline CDR1 MGHRA, CDR2 YSYEKL. The CDR3 coding sequence is TGCGCCAGCAGCCAGGAGGTTCAGAGCTCTGGAAACACCATATATTTT. Residues: CASSQEVQSSGNTIYF.

This clone was picked up one time. This rearrangement joins TRBV7-2 to TRBJ2-1; possible D gene TRBD1, 5 bases. Germline values: CDR1 SGHTA, CDR2 FQGNSA. Trimming left V 10 bases short and J 2 bases short, with 9 bases between. The CDR3 length is 12 residues. The CDR3 DNA reads TGTGCCACAGGGATTCCCTACAATGAGCAGTTCTTC. Encoded protein: CATGIPYNEQFF.

This chain joins TRBV6-5 and TRBJ2-3; D not certain. V was clipped by 6 bases and J by 0 bases, with 13 bases between them. This CDR3 has 15 residues. The V gene's germline CDR1 is MNHEY and CDR2 SVGAGI. CDR3 nucleotide sequence: TGTGCCAGCAGCTATTCGTCGGTTAGCACAGATACGCAGTATTTT. This encodes CASSYSSVSTDTQYF.

The rearrangement uses TRBV3-1 (or the pseudogene TRBV3-2) and TRBJ2-3, with 12 bases fitting TRBD2. Germline trimming cut 1 base from V and 0 bases from J; bases unmatched to any gene: 5. The CDR3 loop spans 18 amino acids. The V gene's germline CDR1 is LGHDT and CDR2 YNNKEL (reference sequence). The CDR3 coding sequence is TGTGCCAGCAGCCAAGGACTAGCGGGAGCCTCTAGCACAGATACGCAGTATTTT. Its protein is CASSQGLAGASSTDTQYF.

J is TRBJ2-2 and V is TRBV18; 7 bases are shared with TRBD1. After removal of 5 bases from V and 1 base from J, the junction contained 4 bases not matched to a gene. The CDR3 has 15 amino acids. Germline V gene data show CDR1 as KGHSH and CDR2 as LQKENI. The CDR3 sequence is CASSAGTVNTGELFF. The CDR3 DNA sequence: TGTGCCAGCTCAGCCGGGACAGTGAACACCGGGGAGCTGTTTTTT.

This clone occurred a few times. This chain links TRBV7-2 with TRBJ2-7; 9 nucleotides line up with TRBD1. This CDR3 spans 15 amino acids. J gave up 3 bases and V 5 bases, and 8 bases lay outside the gene matches. In germline, CDR1 is SGHTA, CDR2 FQGNSA. CDR3 in amino acids: CASSRSGTGNYEQYF. The CDR3 region has the DNA TGTGCCAGCAGCCGCTCCGGGACAGGGAACTACGAGCAGTACTTC.